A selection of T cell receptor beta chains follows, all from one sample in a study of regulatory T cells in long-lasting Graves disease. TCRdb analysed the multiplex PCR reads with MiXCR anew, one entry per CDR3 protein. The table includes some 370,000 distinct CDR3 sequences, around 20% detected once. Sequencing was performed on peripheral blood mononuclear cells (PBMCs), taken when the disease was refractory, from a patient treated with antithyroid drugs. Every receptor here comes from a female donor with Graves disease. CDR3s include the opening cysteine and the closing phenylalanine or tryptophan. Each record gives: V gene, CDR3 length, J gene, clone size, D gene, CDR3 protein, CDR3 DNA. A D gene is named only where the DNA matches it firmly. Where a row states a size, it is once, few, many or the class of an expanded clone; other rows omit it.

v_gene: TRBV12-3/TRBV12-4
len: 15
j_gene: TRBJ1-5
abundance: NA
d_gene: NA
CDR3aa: CASSLGSGVDQPQHF
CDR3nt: TGTGCCAGCAGTTTGGGTTCGGGGGTTGATCAGCCCCAGCATTTT

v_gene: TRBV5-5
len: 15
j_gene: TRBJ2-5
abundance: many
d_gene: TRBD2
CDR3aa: CASSFPSGEGETQYF
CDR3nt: TGTGCCAGCAGCTTCCCTAGCGGAGAAGGGGAGACCCAGTACTTC

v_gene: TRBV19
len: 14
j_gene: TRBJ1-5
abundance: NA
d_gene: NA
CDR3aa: CASSMQGRDQPQHF
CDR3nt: TGTGCCAGTAGTATGCAGGGTAGAGATCAGCCCCAGCATTTT

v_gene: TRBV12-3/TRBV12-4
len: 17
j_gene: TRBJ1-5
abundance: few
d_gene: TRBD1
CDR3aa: CASSPADRGYSNQPQHF
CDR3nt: TGTGCCAGCAGTCCCGCCGACAGGGGATATAGCAATCAGCCCCAGCATTTT

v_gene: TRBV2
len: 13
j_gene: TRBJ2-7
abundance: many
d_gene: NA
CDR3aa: CASSERNGYEQYF
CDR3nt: TGTGCCAGCAGTGAAAGGAACGGCTACGAGCAGTACTTC

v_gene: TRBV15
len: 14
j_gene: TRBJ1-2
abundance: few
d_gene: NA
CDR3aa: CATSIEGDFYGYTF
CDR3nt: TGTGCCACCAGTATCGAGGGGGATTTCTATGGCTACACCTTC

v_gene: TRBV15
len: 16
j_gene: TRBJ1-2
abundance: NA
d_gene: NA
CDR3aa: CATSRDRGGVGGGYTF
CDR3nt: TGTGCCACCAGCAGAGATCGGGGGGGGGTTGGTGGTGGCTACACCTTC

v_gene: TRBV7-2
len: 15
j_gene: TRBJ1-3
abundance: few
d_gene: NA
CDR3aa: CASSSILRSGNTIYF
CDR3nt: TGTGCCAGCAGCTCAATTCTTAGGTCTGGAAACACCATATATTTT

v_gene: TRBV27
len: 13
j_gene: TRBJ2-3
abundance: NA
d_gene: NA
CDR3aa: CASTGPSTDTQYF
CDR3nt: TGTGCCAGCACCGGCCCTAGCACAGATACGCAGTATTTT

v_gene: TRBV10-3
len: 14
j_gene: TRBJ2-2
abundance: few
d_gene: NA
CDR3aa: CATLQTDYTGELFF
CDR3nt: TGTGCCACCCTCCAGACAGATTACACCGGGGAGCTGTTTTTT

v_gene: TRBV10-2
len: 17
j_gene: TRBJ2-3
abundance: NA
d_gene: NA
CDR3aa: CASRRGFGGRSTDTQYF
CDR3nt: TGCGCCAGCAGAAGGGGTTTTGGAGGGAGGAGCACAGATACGCAGTATTTT

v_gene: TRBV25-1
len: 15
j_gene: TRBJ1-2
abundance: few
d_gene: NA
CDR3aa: CASSEFNGEAYGYTF
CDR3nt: TGTGCCAGCAGTGAATTTAATGGCGAAGCATATGGCTACACCTTC

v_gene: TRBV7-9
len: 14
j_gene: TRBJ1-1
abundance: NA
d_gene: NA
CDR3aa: CASSAVLANTEAFF
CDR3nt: TGTGCCAGCAGCGCCGTACTCGCGAACACTGAAGCTTTCTTT

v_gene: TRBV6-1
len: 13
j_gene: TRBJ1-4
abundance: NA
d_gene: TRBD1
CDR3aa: CASSLRGDEKLFF
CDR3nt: TGTGCCAGCAGCCTCAGGGGGGATGAAAAACTGTTTTTT

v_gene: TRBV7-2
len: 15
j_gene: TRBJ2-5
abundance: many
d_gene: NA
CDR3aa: CASSSRTAYQETQYF
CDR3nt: TGTGCCAGCAGCTCCCGGACAGCGTACCAAGAGACCCAGTACTTC

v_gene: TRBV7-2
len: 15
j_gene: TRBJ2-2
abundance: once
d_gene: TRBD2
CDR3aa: CASREGTSLTGELFF
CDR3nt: TGTGCCAGCAGGGAAGGGACTAGCCTCACCGGGGAGCTGTTTTTT

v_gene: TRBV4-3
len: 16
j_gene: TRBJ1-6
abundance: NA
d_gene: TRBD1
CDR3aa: CASSRASDRLNSPLHF
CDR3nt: TGCGCCAGCAGCCGAGCGTCGGACAGGCTTAATTCACCCCTCCACTTT

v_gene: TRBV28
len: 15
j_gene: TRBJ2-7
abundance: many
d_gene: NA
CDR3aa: CASSSSVGGSYEQYF
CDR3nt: TGTGCCAGCAGTTCTAGTGTGGGGGGATCCTACGAGCAGTACTTC

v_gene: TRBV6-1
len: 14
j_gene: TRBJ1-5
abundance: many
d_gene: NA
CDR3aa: CASSEHGRNQPQHF
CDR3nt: TGTGCCAGCAGTGAACACGGCCGTAATCAGCCCCAGCATTTT

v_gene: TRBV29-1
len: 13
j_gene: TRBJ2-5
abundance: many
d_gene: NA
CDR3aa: CSVNLSGRETQYF
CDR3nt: TGCAGCGTCAATCTAAGTGGGCGAGAGACCCAGTACTTC

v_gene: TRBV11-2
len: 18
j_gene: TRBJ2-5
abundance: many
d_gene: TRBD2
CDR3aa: CASSLKQYGLAGEETQYF
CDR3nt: TGTGCCAGCAGCTTGAAACAATACGGACTAGCGGGGGAAGAGACCCAGTACTTC